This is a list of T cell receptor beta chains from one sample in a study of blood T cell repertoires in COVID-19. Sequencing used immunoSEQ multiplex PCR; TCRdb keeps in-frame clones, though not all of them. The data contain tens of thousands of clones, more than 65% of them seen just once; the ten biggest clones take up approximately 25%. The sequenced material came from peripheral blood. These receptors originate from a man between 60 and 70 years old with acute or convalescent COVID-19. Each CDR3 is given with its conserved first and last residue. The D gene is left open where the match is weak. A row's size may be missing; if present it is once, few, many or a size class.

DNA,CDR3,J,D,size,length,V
TGTGCCACCAGTGACGGGACAGCCATGAACACTGAAGCTTTCTTT,CATSDGTAMNTEAFF,TRBJ1-1,TRBD1,NA,15,TRBV24-1
TGTGCCAGCAGCGCCACACAGGGTGTTAATGAAAAACTGTTTTTT,CASSATQGVNEKLFF,TRBJ1-4,NA,NA,15,TRBV9
TGTGCCAGCAGTCTTCCAGGACAGAATCAGTATAGCAATCAGCCCCAGCATTTT,CASSLPGQNQYSNQPQHF,TRBJ1-5,NA,NA,18,TRBV27
TGCGCCAGCAGCTCGGGGGGGGTTTACTCCTACAATGAGCAGTTCTTC,CASSSGGVYSYNEQFF,TRBJ2-1,TRBD2,NA,16,TRBV5-1
TGTGCCAGCAGTGAAGGGACAGGGTATTCACCCCTCCACTTT,CASSEGTGYSPLHF,TRBJ1-6,TRBD1,few,14,TRBV6-1
TGTGCCAGCAGTGAATTACAGGTGCCCTATGGCTACACCTTC,CASSELQVPYGYTF,TRBJ1-2,NA,NA,14,TRBV2
TGTGCCAGCAGCTCGGGGGGCCGTGTAGATACGCAGTATTTT,CASSSGGRVDTQYF,TRBJ2-3,NA,NA,14,TRBV7-3
TGTGCCAGCTCACCACCGCAAGGGGTGGACACTGAAGCTTTCTTT,CASSPPQGVDTEAFF,TRBJ1-1,NA,NA,15,TRBV18
TGTGCCAGCAGCCGGACCGGGAACTACAATGAGCAGTTCTTC,CASSRTGNYNEQFF,TRBJ2-1,NA,NA,14,TRBV11-1
TGTGCCAGCAGCTTACACAGGAGTGGGATAAACACCGGGGAGCTGTTTTTT,CASSLHRSGINTGELFF,TRBJ2-2,NA,NA,17,TRBV7-3
TGTGCCAGCGGCCGGGACAGGGCTTCTGAGACCCAGTACTTC,CASGRDRASETQYF,TRBJ2-5,TRBD1,NA,14,TRBV2
TGTGCCAGCAGCTATGGGACAGCCCTTGAAGCTTTCTTT,CASSYGTALEAFF,TRBJ1-1,TRBD1,NA,13,TRBV28
TGTGCCAGCAGGCGGCCTAAGCAGGAAAAACTGTTTTTT,CASRRPKQEKLFF,TRBJ1-4,NA,NA,13,TRBV28
TGTGCCAGCTCACCCTTGGACACGACTAACTATGGCTACACCTTC,CASSPLDTTNYGYTF,TRBJ1-2,NA,NA,15,TRBV18
TGTGCCAGCAGCTTGACCCAGGGGGCTGTGCAGTACTTC,CASSLTQGAVQYF,TRBJ2-7,TRBD1,NA,13,TRBV5-6
TGCGCCAGCAGCCAAGATTTCCAAGATACGCAGTATTTT,CASSQDFQDTQYF,TRBJ2-3,NA,NA,13,TRBV4-3
TGCAGCGTTGGGACAGGGGGGTACAATGAGCAGTTCTTC,CSVGTGGYNEQFF,TRBJ2-1,TRBD1,NA,13,TRBV29-1
TGTGCCAGCAGCTCCTGGGGGGGGCAGACTGAGCAGTTCTTC,CASSSWGGQTEQFF,TRBJ2-1,NA,NA,14,TRBV9
TGTGCCAGCAGCCTCGGAGGACAGGGGCGATGGGAGACCCAGTACTTC,CASSLGGQGRWETQYF,TRBJ2-5,TRBD1,NA,16,TRBV5-5
TGTGCCAGCAGTCTTCAACAGGTAGGAAACACTGAAGCTTTCTTT,CASSLQQVGNTEAFF,TRBJ1-1,NA,NA,15,TRBV7-8
TGTGCCAGCAGCGGCGGGGGGGCAGGCCAGCCCCAGCATTTT,CASSGGGAGQPQHF,TRBJ1-5,NA,NA,14,TRBV9
TGTGCCAGCAGTCCCCCCGGGAGGGTAGCTAACTATGGCTACACCTTC,CASSPPGRVANYGYTF,TRBJ1-2,NA,NA,16,TRBV6-6
TGTGCCACTAAGTTGACAGCGACAGATACGCAGTATTTT,CATKLTATDTQYF,TRBJ2-3,NA,once,13,TRBV7-2
TGCGCCAGCAGCCAGGCCCCGGAAGGCCTGCCCGGGAACTATGGCTACACCTTC,CASSQAPEGLPGNYGYTF,TRBJ1-2,NA,NA,18,TRBV4-1
TGTGCCAGCAGCTTAATGAGGGGGCAAAATTCACCCCTCCACTTT,CASSLMRGQNSPLHF,TRBJ1-6,TRBD1,NA,15,TRBV7-2
TGTGCCAGTAGTCCACTCGGACAGGGTGTCGATCAGCCCCAGCATTTT,CASSPLGQGVDQPQHF,TRBJ1-5,TRBD1,once,16,TRBV19
TGTGCCAGCAGCCGGACTTATCTCCGAGGAGCTTTCTTT,CASSRTYLRGAFF,TRBJ1-1,NA,NA,13,TRBV7-2
TGCGCCAGCAGCCAAGGGTTTGTAGGGACAGTGAATGAAAAACTGTTTTTT,CASSQGFVGTVNEKLFF,TRBJ1-4,TRBD1,NA,17,TRBV4-3
TGCGCCAGCAGCTACGGGGCAGGGGGGCTTCGAGAAAAACTGTTTTTT,CASSYGAGGLREKLFF,TRBJ1-4,TRBD1,NA,16,TRBV5-1
TGCGCCAGCACCAGGGAAGAGGTGAACACTGAAGCTTTCTTT,CASTREEVNTEAFF,TRBJ1-1,NA,NA,14,TRBV5-1
TGTGCCAGCAGCTTAGACCTACTAGCGGGGAGGGGTCGAGAGACCCAGTACTTC,CASSLDLLAGRGRETQYF,TRBJ2-5,TRBD2,NA,18,TRBV11-2
TGTGCCAGCGGGGAACAGGGATGGTTGACCCAGTACTTC,CASGEQGWLTQYF,TRBJ2-5,NA,NA,13,TRBV2
TGCGCCAGCAGCCCGGGACAGGGTTTTTTATTGGTTACAGATACGCAGTATTTT,CASSPGQGFLLVTDTQYF,TRBJ2-3,TRBD1,few,18,TRBV4-1
TGTGCCAGCAGCCAAGATACGAGGAACACCGGGGAGCTGTTTTTT,CASSQDTRNTGELFF,TRBJ2-2,NA,NA,15,TRBV4-2
TGTGCCAGTAGTATAGTACATAGCAATCAGCCCCAGCATTTT,CASSIVHSNQPQHF,TRBJ1-5,NA,once,14,TRBV19